Presented here are 6 T cell receptor beta chains from one specimen sequenced in a study of radiotherapy plus CTLA-4 blockade in lung cancer. Sequenced by immunoSEQ multiplex PCR; TCRdb stores in-frame clones only, minus some. The sample consists of 75,000 to 100,000 clones, 65% to 85% of them appearing once. The source material was peripheral blood, sampled from a patient treated with radiotherapy plus ipilimumab. These receptors originate from a human donor with non-small cell lung cancer who had a partial response to radiotherapy plus ipilimumab. Some clones in this sample may be carry-over from other donors' samples.

The chain combines TRBV14 with TRBJ2-2, with D perhaps TRBD1 (6 bases). Trimming removed 1 base from V and 4 bases from J, with 10 bases in between. From germline, CDR1 is SGHDN and CDR2 FVKESK. The CDR3 loop spans 15 amino acids. The CDR3 sequence: CASSQVGTITGELFF. The DNA of the CDR3 is TGTGCCAGCAGCCAAGTCGGGACAATCACCGGGGAGCTGTTTTTT. The full variable domain, its missing parts supplied by reference TRBV14 and TRBJ2-2, is EAGVTQFPSHSVIEKGQTVTLRCDPISGHDNLYWYRRVMGKEIKFLLHFVKESKQDESGMPNNRFLAERTGGTYSTLKVQPAELEDSGVYFCASSQVGTITGELFFGEGSRLTVL.

The gene calls are TRBV28 and TRBJ2-3; 8 positions agree with TRBD1. Germline trimming cut 2 bases from V and 2 bases from J; bases unmatched to any gene: 12. CDR1 and CDR2 from the germline V gene are MDHEN and SYDVKM. This CDR3 spans 18 amino acids. Here the CDR3 DNA reads TGTGCCAGCAGTTTACTCGCCGCGGACAGGGCGTTCACAGATACGCAGTATTTT. As protein: CASSLLAADRAFTDTQYF. The whole variable domain, filled in from reference TRBV28 and TRBJ2-3, reads DVKVTQSSRYLVKRTGEKVFLECVQDMDHENMFWYRQDPGLGLRLIYFSYDVKMKEKGDIPEGYSVSREKKERFSLILESASTNQTSMYLCASSLLAADRAFTDTQYFGPGTRLTVL.

The J gene is TRBJ1-4, the V gene TRBV19; tentatively, D is TRBD1 (5 bases). The germline V gene has CDR1 LNHDA and CDR2 SQIVND (reference sequence). The CDR3 sequence is 13 residues long. V lost 7 bases to trimming and J lost 3 bases, with 9 bases between them. CDR3 amino acids: CASTQTANEKLFF. Here the CDR3 DNA reads TGTGCCAGTACCCAGACAGCTAATGAAAAACTGTTTTTT.

The chain couples TRBV9 to TRBJ2-2; 11 bases map to TRBD2. The CDR3 covers 15 residues. The germline CDR1 and CDR2 sequences are SGDLS and YYNGEE. V was pared by 1 base and J by 7 bases, with 3 bases of the junction left unmatched. The CDR3 DNA sequence: TGTGCCAGCAGCGTACTAGCGGGGGGAATCGGGGAGCTGTTTTTT. It encodes CASSVLAGGIGELFF.

This chain connects TRBV11-3 to TRBJ2-1; 7 nucleotides line up with TRBD1. Germline values: CDR1 SGHNT, CDR2 YENEEA. The V gene end was trimmed by 5 bases and the J gene end by 4 bases; junction bases not matched to a gene: 8. This CDR3 has 15 residues. As DNA, the CDR3 is TGTGCCAGCAGCCTTACCGGACAGGCATACAATGAGCAGTTCTTC. It encodes CASSLTGQAYNEQFF.

The rearrangement links TRBV10-3 to TRBJ2-1; D possibly corresponds to TRBD2 (6 bases). Trimming took off 9 bases at V and 5 bases at J, with 20 bases between the two ends. Germline V gives CDR1 ENHRY, CDR2 SYGVKD. The CDR3 sequence is 15 residues long. The CDR3 DNA reads TGTGCCATAAGGGACTCACAACAACCTAACAATGAGCAGTTCTTC. As protein: CAIRDSQQPNNEQFF.